Reported below is one T cell receptor (beta chain). These data come from a study of cytomegalovirus exposure and HLA in healthy donors. The PCR ran on 60 Vbeta and 13 Jbeta primers. Repertoires were generated with immunoSEQ multiplex PCR, while TCRdb's copy carries only in-frame clones and drops some. The table includes 170,000 or so clones, more than 60% detected once. This CDR3 is built from 13 residues. V lost 6 bases, J lost 2 bases, and 11 bases lay in between. Germline assignment: CDR1 MNHEY and CDR2 SMNVEV (reference sequence). The V and J genes are TRBV27 and TRBJ2-7, with D perhaps TRBD1 (5 bases). The sequenced material came from PBMCs. This receptor was taken from a woman in her forties or fifties in good health and CMV-seropositive. CDR3: CASSYRRTYEQYF. In DNA, the CDR3 is TGTGCCAGCAGCTACAGGAGAACCTACGAGCAGTACTTC.